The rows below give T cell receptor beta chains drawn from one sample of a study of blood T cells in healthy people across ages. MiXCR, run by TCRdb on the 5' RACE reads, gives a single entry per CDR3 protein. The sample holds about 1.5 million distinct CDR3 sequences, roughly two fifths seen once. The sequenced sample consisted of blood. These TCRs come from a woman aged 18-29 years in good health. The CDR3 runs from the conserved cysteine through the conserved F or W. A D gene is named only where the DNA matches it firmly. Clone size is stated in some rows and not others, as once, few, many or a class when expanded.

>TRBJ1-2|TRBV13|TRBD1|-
TGTGCCAGCAGCGTGGGGACAGAACTTAACTATGACTACACCTTC
CASSVGTELNYDYTF
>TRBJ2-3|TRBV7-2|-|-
TGTACCAGCAGCTTAGCGCTTGCGGCGGAAGTTCGGGATACGCAGTATTTT
CTSSLALAAEVRDTQYF
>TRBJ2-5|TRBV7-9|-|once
TGTGCCAGCGGTCCTGTGCTCTGGGGGGGCTACAATGAGCAGTACTTC
CASGPVLWGGYNEQYF
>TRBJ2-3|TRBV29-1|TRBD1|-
TGCAGCGTCCCGGGACAGGATATAGCAGATACGCAGTATTTT
CSVPGQDIADTQYF
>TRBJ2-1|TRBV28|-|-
TGTGCCAGCAAAGTCCGAGTGAATGGTGAGCAGTTCTTC
CASKVRVNGEQFF
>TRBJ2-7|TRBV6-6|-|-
TGTGCCAGCTGGGGGGTCTCCTACGAGCAGTACTTC
CASWGVSYEQYF
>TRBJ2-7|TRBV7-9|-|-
TGTGCCGTCCCGAGGGGCGGGAACTCCTCCAACGAGCAGTACTTC
CAVPRGGNSSNEQYF
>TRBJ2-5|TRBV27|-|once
TGTGCCAGCAGTTTTGCCATGGAGGGTTACAATGAGCAGTACTTC
CASSFAMEGYNEQYF
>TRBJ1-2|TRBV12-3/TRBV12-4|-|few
TGTGCCAGCACCCCTAGGGGGGGGCGTAGTGGCTACACCTTC
CASTPRGGRSGYTF
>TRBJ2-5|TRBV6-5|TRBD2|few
TGTGCCAGCAGTTACGTCGGGCACGGGGCGGGAGTAGACGAGACCCAGTACTTC
CASSYVGHGAGVDETQYF
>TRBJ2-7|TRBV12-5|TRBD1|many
TGTGCTAGTGGAACAGGGGGGACCTACGAGCAGTACTTC
CASGTGGTYEQYF